Below, 25 T cell receptor beta chains from the same sample are listed, as sequenced in a study of blood T cell repertoires in COVID-19. Using immunoSEQ multiplex PCR, the repertoire was profiled, and TCRdb retains in-frame clones only, with some absent. The table shows roughly 190,000 clones, with roughly 86% occurring only once. The sample was PBMCs or T cells enriched from blood (not recorded which). Receptors were obtained from a woman in her 40s in a cohort exposed to, infected with or recovered from COVID-19 (not recorded which).

The CDR3 reads CSVILQGAIPLEQYF. CDR3 bases: TGCAGCGTGATATTACAGGGGGCCATTCCCTTGGAGCAGTACTTC. The rearrangement joins TRBV29-1 to TRBJ2-7; 9 positions match TRBD1. Germline lookup yields CDR1 SQVTM and CDR2 ANQGSEA. Unmatched junction bases numbered 16, after V lost 6 bases and J lost 7 bases. The CDR3 loop spans 15 amino acids.

The chain carries TRBV13 and TRBJ2-2; a weak D match, TRBD2 (6 bases). The CDR3 is 16 amino acids. CDR1 PRHDT and CDR2 FYEKMQ come from the germline V gene (reference sequence). Trimming cost V 0 bases and J 5 bases, with 13 bases left between them. The CDR3 is CASSLGPLAQTGELFF. Written as DNA, the CDR3 is TGTGCCAGCAGCTTAGGCCCGCTAGCGCAAACCGGGGAGCTGTTTTTT. Combining the CDR3 with reference TRBV13 and TRBJ2-2 gives the whole variable domain AAGVIQSPRHLIKEKRETATLKCYPIPRHDTVYWYQQGPGQDPQFLISFYEKMQSDKGSIPDRFSAQQFSDYHSELNMSSLELGDSALYFCASSLGPLAQTGELFFGEGSRLTVL.

The CDR3 DNA is TGTGCCAGCAGCGGAGGTCCCTTTGGACTGGGCACCGGGGAGCTGTTTTTT. Translation: CASSGGPFGLGTGELFF. This chain uses TRBV9 with TRBJ2-2; D is perhaps TRBD2 (5 bases). The CDR3 totals 17 residues. The germline V and J ends were trimmed by 3 bases and 4 bases, with 19 bases remaining between them. The germline CDR1 and CDR2 sequences are SGDLS and YYNGEE.

This clone was seen only once. This rearrangement joins TRBV19 to TRBJ1-1; possibly TRBD1 for D (5 bases). CDR1 and CDR2 from the germline V gene are LNHDA and SQIVND (reference sequence). V lost 5 bases and J lost 3, with 19 bases in between. The CDR3 is 16 residues long. This CDR3 reads CASSPGGGSRDTEAFF. CDR3 bases: TGTGCCAGTAGTCCCGGCGGGGGGTCGAGGGACACTGAAGCTTTCTTT.

This clone turned up a few times. This chain's CDR3 is CASSPMGGRATYEQFF. CDR3 sequence (DNA): TGTGCCAGCAGCCCCATGGGCGGGAGGGCCACATATGAGCAGTTCTTC. The rearrangement joins TRBV13 to TRBJ2-1; TRBD2 matches 9 bases. Germline V lookup: CDR1 PRHDT, CDR2 FYEKMQ (reference sequence). Losses at the gene ends were 5 bases for V and 8 bases for J; bases not matched to a gene: 13. The CDR3 covers 16 residues.

The chain employs TRBV19 and TRBJ2-7, with D perhaps TRBD1 (5 bases). Trimming removed 9 bases at V and 0 bases at J, with 18 bases between. Per the germline V gene, CDR1 is LNHDA and CDR2 is SQIVND (reference sequence). This CDR3 has 15 amino acids. In nucleotides, the CDR3 is TGTGCCAGGACAGAAATCTTTGGAACCTCCTACGAGCAGTACTTC. It is translated as CARTEIFGTSYEQYF.

This chain links TRBV19 with TRBJ2-4, with TRBD2 matching over 7 bases. V was clipped by 9 bases and J by 8 bases; unmatched bases: 7. The CDR3 extends over 12 amino acids. The V gene's germline CDR1 is LNHDA and CDR2 SQIVND (reference sequence). The CDR3: CASMGREYIQYF. The CDR3 DNA reads TGTGCCAGCATGGGGCGGGAGTACATTCAGTACTTC.

The rearrangement links TRBV2 to TRBJ2-3, with a weak D call TRBD2 (6 bases). The V and J ends lost 2 bases and 10 bases respectively, with 22 bases between them. This CDR3 contains 16 residues. CDR1 and CDR2 (germline): SNHLY, FYNNEI. CDR3 in amino acids: CASSEIARGTSVAQYF. The CDR3 DNA is TGTGCCAGCAGTGAAATCGCTCGGGGGACTTCGGTGGCGCAGTATTTT.

The table lists this clone with a few counts. The chain uses TRBV5-1 and TRBJ1-3; 8 positions agree with TRBD1. V shed 1 base and J 4 bases; nucleotides not matched to a gene: 4. Germline V gene data show CDR1 as SGHRS and CDR2 as YFSETQ. The CDR3 contains 15 residues. The CDR3: CASSLPRDRGNTIYF. The CDR3 bases are TGCGCCAGCAGCTTGCCCCGGGACAGGGGAAACACCATATATTTT.

This chain joins TRBV6-5 and TRBJ1-5; 11 bases map to TRBD1. The V gene end was trimmed by 0 bases and the J gene end by 5 bases; junction bases not matched to a gene: 3. The CDR3 is 16 amino acids. Germline-derived CDR1 and CDR2 are MNHEY and SVGAGI. In DNA, the CDR3 is TGTGCCAGCAGTTACTCGATGGGACAGGGGGATCAGCCCCAGCATTTT. It codes for CASSYSMGQGDQPQHF.

This clone showed up just once. The rearrangement links TRBV18 to TRBJ2-3; 7 bases match TRBD1. This CDR3 is built from 14 residues. With 6 bases clipped from V and 2 bases from J, the junction kept 5 bases outside the gene matches. Germline V CDR1 and CDR2: KGHSH, LQKENI. The CDR3 region has the DNA TGTGCCAGCTCTCCGGGACAGCCCACAGATACGCAGTATTTT. Protein sequence: CASSPGQPTDTQYF.

The CDR3 nucleotides read TGTGCCAGCACTCCTGTGAGGGAGAGCACAGATACGCAGTATTTT. Its protein is CASTPVRESTDTQYF. The chain links TRBV6-5 to TRBJ2-3, with a possible D match to TRBD2 (5 bases). V lost 7 bases and J lost 0, with 14 bases in between. The CDR3 is 15 residues long. The germline CDR1 and CDR2 sequences are MNHEY and SVGAGI.

The chain uses TRBV4-1 and TRBJ1-3; D is perhaps TRBD1 (5 bases). This CDR3 contains 21 residues. V was trimmed by 1 base and J by 0 bases, leaving 25 bases between them. From germline, CDR1 is MGHRA and CDR2 YSYEKL. CDR3 in DNA: TGCGCCAGCAGCCAAGGTTCCTTCGTCATTCACGGGACTTTCTCTGGAAACACCATATATTTT. It yields the protein CASSQGSFVIHGTFSGNTIYF.

The chain is built from TRBV6-2 or TRBV6-3 and TRBJ2-7, with TRBD1 matching over 7 bases. Germline loops: CDR1 MNHEY, CDR2 SVGEGT. The CDR3 runs 13 residues. V shed 5 bases and J 3 bases; nucleotides not matched to a gene: 4. Here the CDR3 reads CASSRDRDYEQYF. The CDR3 DNA reads as TGTGCCAGCAGTCGGGACAGAGACTACGAGCAGTACTTC.

In this sample, this clone turned up once. This chain joins TRBV6-6 and TRBJ1-4; D gene uncertain. The CDR3 totals 12 residues. Germline V CDR1 and CDR2: MNHNY, SVGAGI (reference sequence). Trimming took 2 bases from V and 5 from J, leaving 3 bases between them. The CDR3 DNA reads TGTGCCAGCAGTTACGAGAATGAAAAACTGTTTTTT. It encodes CASSYENEKLFF.

This chain links TRBV19 with TRBJ1-1, with TRBD1 matching over 9 bases. V trimming: 7 bases; J trimming: 2 bases; junction bases outside the gene matches: 8. CDR3 length: 15 amino acids. Germline V gene data show CDR1 as LNHDA and CDR2 as SQIVND (reference sequence). The DNA for the CDR3 is TGTGCCAGTAAGAACCCGGGACAGGGCAACACTGAAGCTTTCTTT. It codes for CASKNPGQGNTEAFF.

This clone turned up a few times. V gene TRBV10-3 combines with J gene TRBJ1-2; 7 bases agree with TRBD1. Looked up from germline, CDR1 is ENHRY and CDR2 is SYGVKD. The ends lost 11 bases at V and 0 bases at J; junction bases unmatched: 12. This CDR3 spans 15 amino acids. CDR3 nucleotide sequence: TGTGCCTCGACCCTGGACAGGCTTACTAACTATGGCTACACCTTC. Protein: CASTLDRLTNYGYTF.

The chain links TRBV7-9 to TRBJ2-5, with D unclear. The germline V and J ends were trimmed by 3 bases and 1 base, with 9 bases remaining between them. CDR3 size: 14 residues. Per germline, CDR1 SEHNR and CDR2 FQNEAQ (reference sequence). The CDR3 sequence: CASSFVLIQETQYF. The CDR3 coding sequence is TGTGCCAGCAGCTTTGTACTTATCCAAGAGACCCAGTACTTC.

J is TRBJ2-7 and V is TRBV11-3, with D perhaps matching TRBD2 (6 bases). The CDR3 extends over 12 amino acids. Trimming pared 4 bases from V and 8 bases from J, leaving 12 bases between. Germline V lookup: CDR1 SGHNT, CDR2 YENEEA. The CDR3 nucleotides read TGTGCCAGCAGCTCGGGACTTTCGAAGCAGTACTTC. Translation gives CASSSGLSKQYF.

V gene TRBV19 combines with J gene TRBJ1-4; D call uncertain. Trimming pared 3 bases from V and 0 bases from J, leaving 8 bases between. Germline V gene lookup returns CDR1 LNHDA and CDR2 SQIVND (reference sequence). The CDR3 contains 15 residues. Here the CDR3 reads CASSMEVATNEKLFF. The DNA for the CDR3 is TGTGCCAGTAGTATGGAGGTTGCAACTAATGAAAAACTGTTTTTT.

Turning to this clone: The junction departs from the called germline gene at one end, perhaps through a read error. V usage is TRBV6-5 and J usage is TRBJ1-3; tentative D call: TRBD1 (6 bases). In germline, CDR1 is MNHEY, CDR2 SVGAGI. CDR3 length: 16 amino acids. The CDR3 DNA sequence: TGTGCCAGCAGCTACTCAGGGGCCAGCTCTGGAAACACCATATATTTT. Protein sequence: CASSYSGASSGNTIYF.

This chain joins TRBV5-4 and TRBJ1-5; 9 bases map to TRBD1. Germline V gene lookup returns CDR1 SGHNT and CDR2 YYREEE (reference sequence). The CDR3 is made up of 14 amino acids. Germline trimming cut 0 bases from V and 9 bases from J; bases unmatched to any gene: 4. DNA of the CDR3: TGTGCCAGCAGCTTGGGACAGGGGGAGGGGCCCCAGCATTTT. This gives the protein CASSLGQGEGPQHF.

V usage is TRBV5-1 and J usage is TRBJ2-1; the match to TRBD2 covers 9 bases. The V segment lost 7 bases and the J segment 2 bases; nucleotides outside the gene matches: 4. The length of the CDR3 is 14 residues. Germline V gives CDR1 SGHRS, CDR2 YFSETQ. The chain's CDR3 is CASAGTSTYNEQFF. DNA for the CDR3: TGCGCCAGCGCCGGGACTAGCACCTACAATGAGCAGTTCTTC.

This sequence joins TRBV13 and TRBJ1-3; TRBD1 matches at 8 bases. The CDR3 is made up of 14 amino acids. The junction had 5 bases not matched to a gene; V was cut back by 5 bases and J by 5 bases. Germline V gives CDR1 PRHDT, CDR2 FYEKMQ (reference sequence). CDR3: CASSLQGARNTIYF. The DNA for the CDR3 is TGTGCCAGCAGCCTGCAGGGGGCTCGAAACACCATATATTTT.

J is TRBJ2-7 and V is TRBV19; 8 bases match TRBD2. V gave up 2 bases and J gave up 3 bases; unmatched junction bases: 6. The CDR3 has 15 residues. Germline V gene lookup returns CDR1 LNHDA and CDR2 SQIVND (reference sequence). The CDR3 loop reads CASSIRLARLYEQYF. The CDR3 DNA reads TGTGCCAGTAGTATAAGACTAGCGCGGCTCTACGAGCAGTACTTC.